This TCR beta chain was profiled in a study of T cells after posttransplantation cyclophosphamide. Study-level points and caveats: After PTCy, TRB diversity resembled that of CNI/methotrexate controls.

The V gene's germline CDR1 is MRHNA and CDR2 SNTAGT. CDR3 size: 16 residues. After removal of 4 bases from V and 6 bases from J, the junction contained 8 bases not matched to a gene. As concerns this clone: Its antigen is not known.

The repertoire was sequenced with immunoSEQ multiplex PCR; TCRdb's copy has only in-frame clones and lacks some. The sample carries tens of thousands of clones, about 97% recorded once. Cells defined as naive were viable CD3+CD4+ or CD3+CD8+ and CCR7+CD45RA+CD45RO-CD95-CD27+CD28+. This related bone marrow graft donor gave peripheral blood on the day of marrow donation. The sample was naive CD4+ T cells sorted from PBMCs. This receptor was taken from a man aged 45-60 years in good health, CMV-negative, and a related stem cell transplant donor. This chain connects TRBV6-4 to TRBJ2-1; 11 nucleotides agree with TRBD2. CDR3 DNA: TGTGCCAGCAGTGTTCTTAGCGGGAGGGCCACCAATGAGCAGTTCTTC. Residues: CASSVLSGRATNEQFF.